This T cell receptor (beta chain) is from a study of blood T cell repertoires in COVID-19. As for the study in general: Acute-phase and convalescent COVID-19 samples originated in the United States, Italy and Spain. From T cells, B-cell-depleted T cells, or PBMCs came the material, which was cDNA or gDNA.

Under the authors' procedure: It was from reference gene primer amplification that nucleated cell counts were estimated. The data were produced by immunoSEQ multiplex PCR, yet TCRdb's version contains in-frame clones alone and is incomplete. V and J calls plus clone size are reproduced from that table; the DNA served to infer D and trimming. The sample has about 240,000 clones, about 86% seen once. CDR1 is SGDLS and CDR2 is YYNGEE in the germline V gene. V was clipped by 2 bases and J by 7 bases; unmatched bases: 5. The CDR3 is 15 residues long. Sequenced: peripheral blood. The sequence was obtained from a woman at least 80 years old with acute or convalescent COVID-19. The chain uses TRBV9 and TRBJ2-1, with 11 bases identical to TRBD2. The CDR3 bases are TGTGCCAGCAGCGTCCTAGCGGGGGGTAAGAATGAGCAGTTCTTC. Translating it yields CASSVLAGGKNEQFF.